The 10 T cell receptor beta chains below come from one sample, sequenced in a study of early T cells in non-severe SARS-CoV-2 infection. TCRdb called the 5' RACE reads again in MiXCR, with one record for every CDR3 protein. The table lists 75,000 to 90,000 distinct CDR3 sequences, about 10% of them singletons. The material sequenced was whole blood, taken at baseline. The source is an adult who was a healthcare worker with PCR-confirmed SARS-CoV-2 infection or an uninfected control (not recorded which).

This clonotype was seen ten or more times. The chain has TRBV9 and TRBJ1-2; D ambiguous. Trimming cost V 0 bases and J 4 bases, with 13 bases left between them. The length of the CDR3 is 15 residues. Germline V gives CDR1 SGDLS, CDR2 YYNGEE. The CDR3 is CASSVDITDLYGYTF. As DNA, the CDR3 is TGTGCCAGCAGCGTAGATATCACAGACCTCTATGGCTACACCTTC.

The chain uses TRBV6-6 and TRBJ1-4; D gene ambiguous. Trimming took off 2 bases at V and 4 bases at J, with 5 bases between the two ends. Germline V CDR1 and CDR2: MNHNY, SVGAGI (reference sequence). The CDR3 contains 13 residues. CDR3 loop: CASSYAHNEKLFF. The DNA of the CDR3 is TGTGCCAGCAGTTACGCGCATAATGAAAAACTGTTTTTT.

This clonotype was picked up a small number of times. The J gene is TRBJ2-1, the V gene TRBV12-3 or TRBV12-4; D is undetermined. Trimming pared 3 bases from V and 7 bases from J, leaving 13 bases between. The CDR3 is made up of 14 amino acids. CDR3 nucleotide sequence: TGTGCCAGCAGTTTCCCCTCGGTGGGTAATGAGCAGTTCTTC. Translating it yields CASSFPSVGNEQFF.

The rearrangement links TRBV3-1 to TRBJ2-4, with 8 bases matching TRBD2. The V segment lost 0 bases and the J segment 8 bases; nucleotides outside the gene matches: 6. CDR1 LGHDT and CDR2 YNNKEL come from the germline V gene (reference sequence). This CDR3 has 15 residues. The CDR3 is CASSQDGTRGDIQYF. CDR3 nucleotide sequence: TGTGCCAGCAGCCAAGATGGGACTAGGGGGGACATTCAGTACTTC. Full variable domain (outside the CDR3, taken from reference TRBV3-1 and TRBJ2-4): DTAVSQTPKYLVTQMGNDKSIKCEQNLGHDTMYWYKQDSKKFLKIMFSYNNKELIINETVPNRFSPKSPDKAHLNLHINSLELGDSAVYFCASSQDGTRGDIQYFGAGTRLSVL.

J is TRBJ1-2 and V is TRBV20-1; D not certain. V lost 5 bases and J 0 bases, leaving 13 bases between the germline ends. In germline, CDR1 is DFQATT, CDR2 SNEGSKA (reference sequence). The length of the CDR3 is 14 residues. In nucleotides, the CDR3 is TGCAGTGCTTGGACGGCCAAGGCTAACTATGGCTACACCTTC. It codes for CSAWTAKANYGYTF.

The J gene is TRBJ1-5, the V gene TRBV28, with 8 bases aligning to TRBD1. Germline values: CDR1 MDHEN, CDR2 SYDVKM. The CDR3 totals 14 residues. The ends lost 4 bases at V and 5 bases at J; junction bases unmatched: 4. CDR3 coding DNA: TGTGCCAGCAGTTCAGGGGGCTTCTATCAGCCCCAGCATTTT. It yields the protein CASSSGGFYQPQHF.

There are a few counts of this clonotype. The rearrangement uses TRBV2 and TRBJ1-2; possibly TRBD1 for D (5 bases). The germline V gene encodes CDR1 SNHLY and CDR2 FYNNEI. V shed 4 bases and J shed 1 base, with 13 bases lying between them. There are 15 residues in the CDR3. This chain's CDR3 is CASSARDGDNYGYTF. DNA for the CDR3: TGTGCCAGCAGTGCTAGGGACGGGGATAACTATGGCTACACCTTC.

This clonotype was seen only a few times. V is TRBV6-1 and J is TRBJ1-5; unclear D gene. Between the trimmed V and J ends, which lost 0 bases and 7 bases, there was a span of 13 bases. The CDR3 contains 15 residues. Germline V gene data show CDR1 as MNHNS and CDR2 as SASEGT. The CDR3 DNA reads as TGTGCCAGCAGTGAAGCTTCATCCTCCAGACAGCCCCAGCATTTT. Protein: CASSEASSSRQPQHF.

This rearrangement joins TRBV5-1 to TRBJ1-4; perhaps TRBD1 as D (5 bases). Germline V gives CDR1 SGHRS, CDR2 YFSETQ. Trimming stripped 4 bases from V and 8 bases from J, with 18 bases between. The CDR3 runs 15 residues. In DNA, the CDR3 is TGCGCCAGCAGCGTCAACAGCGCCCCAGGGGAAAAACTGTTTTTT. Residues: CASSVNSAPGEKLFF.

The chain recombines TRBV5-4 with TRBJ2-2, with 13 bases that match TRBD2. CDR1 and CDR2 from the germline V gene are SGHNT and YYREEE (reference sequence). The CDR3 length is 16 residues. The V gene end was trimmed by 4 bases and the J gene end by 7 bases; junction bases not matched to a gene: 7. CDR3 in DNA: TGTGCCAGCAGCCCTGGACTAGCGGGAGCTGACGGGGAGCTGTTTTTT. Translating it yields CASSPGLAGADGELFF.